The clone carrying this TCR beta chain was observed many times. Its antigen is undetermined. At one boundary the junction diverges from the germline segment, which might be a read error. The sample belongs to a study of T cells in Graves' hyperthyroidism and ophthalmopathy. There were TCR beta CDR3 regions amplified from RNA transcripts. During a first-round RT-PCR of the TCR CDR3, the HTBI primer set was used. TCRdb reprocessed the multiplex PCR reads with MiXCR, giving one entry per CDR3 protein. Found here are roughly 530,000 distinct CDR3 sequences, roughly 17% of them singletons; the top ten hold approximately 18%. Study results and limitations: From stable hyperthyroidism, ophthalmopathy was separated by a 13 V-J model. Most expanded thyroid clonotypes above 0.001 recurred in blood. The model foresaw ophthalmopathy a median approximately 6.3 months prior to onset.

The CDR3 runs 14 residues. CDR1 and CDR2 (germline): SGHRS, YFSETQ. This TCR came from a woman aged 18-29 years with Graves' ophthalmopathy. The gene calls are TRBV5-1 and TRBJ1-1, with D hard to call. Sequencing used blood. The DNA for the CDR3 is TGTGCCAGCAGTTTATCAGGCACGAACACTGAAGCTTTCTTT. Encoded protein: CASSLSGTNTEAFF.